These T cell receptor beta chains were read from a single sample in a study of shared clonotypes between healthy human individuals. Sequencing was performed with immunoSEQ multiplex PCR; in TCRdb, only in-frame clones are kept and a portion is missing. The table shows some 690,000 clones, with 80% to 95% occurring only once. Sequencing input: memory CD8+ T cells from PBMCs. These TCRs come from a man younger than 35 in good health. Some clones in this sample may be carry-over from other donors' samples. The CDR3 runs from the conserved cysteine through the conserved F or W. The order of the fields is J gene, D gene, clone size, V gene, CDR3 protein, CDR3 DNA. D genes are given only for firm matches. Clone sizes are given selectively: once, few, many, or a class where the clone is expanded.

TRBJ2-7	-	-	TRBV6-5	CASSSGPIGDDEQYF	TGTGCCAGCAGCAGCGGGCCTATTGGGGACGACGAGCAGTACTTC
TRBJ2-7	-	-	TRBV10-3	CAISDPDSYEQYF	TGTGCCATCAGTGACCCAGACTCCTACGAGCAGTACTTC
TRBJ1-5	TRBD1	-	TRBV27	CASRQGGQPQHF	TGTGCCAGTCGACAGGGTGGCCAGCCCCAGCATTTT
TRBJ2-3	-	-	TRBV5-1	CASSLVGGADTQYF	TGCGCCAGCAGCTTGGTCGGGGGCGCAGATACGCAGTATTTT
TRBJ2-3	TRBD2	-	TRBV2	CASRKGREGRTDTQYF	TGTGCCAGCAGGAAGGGGCGGGAGGGTCGGACAGATACGCAGTATTTT
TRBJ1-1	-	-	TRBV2	CASSDRSLVRAEAFF	TGTGCCAGCAGTGATCGGTCCCTCGTGAGGGCTGAAGCTTTCTTT
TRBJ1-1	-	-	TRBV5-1	CASSLGQMNTEAFF	TGCGCCAGCAGCTTAGGACAGATGAACACTGAAGCTTTCTTT
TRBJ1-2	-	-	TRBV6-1	CASSEPSYGYTF	TGTGCCAGCAGTGAACCCAGCTATGGCTACACCTTC
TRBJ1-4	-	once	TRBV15	CATSPVLGAITNEKLFF	TGTGCCACCAGCCCGGTTTTGGGGGCTATAACTAATGAAAAACTGTTTTTT
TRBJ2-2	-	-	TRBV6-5	CASKQLVGDTGELFF	TGTGCCAGTAAGCAGTTGGTGGGGGACACCGGGGAGCTGTTTTTT
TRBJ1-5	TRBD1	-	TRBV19	CASSMGRDRVRNQPQHF	TGTGCCAGTAGTATGGGGAGGGACAGGGTACGCAATCAGCCCCAGCATTTT
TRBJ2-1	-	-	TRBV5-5	CASSSSGAYNEQFF	TGTGCCAGCAGCTCCTCGGGGGCTTACAATGAGCAGTTCTTC
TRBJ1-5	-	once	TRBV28	CASSSGLGGQPQHF	TGTGCCAGCAGTTCAGGGCTGGGCGGTCAGCCCCAGCATTTT
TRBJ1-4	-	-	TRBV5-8	CASSFGANNEKLFF	TGTGCCAGCAGCTTCGGGGCGAATAATGAAAAACTGTTTTTT
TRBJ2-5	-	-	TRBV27	CASSVLGADGTQYF	TGTGCCAGCAGTGTTCTGGGGGCGGATGGGACCCAGTACTTC
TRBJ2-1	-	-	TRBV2	CASSPGAYNEQFF	TGTGCCAGCAGTCCGGGGGCCTACAATGAGCAGTTCTTC
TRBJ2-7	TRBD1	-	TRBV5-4	CASRTGGGEQYF	TGTGCCAGCCGGACAGGGGGAGGTGAGCAGTACTTC
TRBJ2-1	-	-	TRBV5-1	CASSLWIAASYNEQFF	TGCGCCAGCAGCTTGTGGATAGCGGCCTCCTACAATGAGCAGTTCTTC
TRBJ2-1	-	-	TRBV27	CASSFRDSYNEQFF	TGTGCCAGCAGTTTCAGGGACTCCTACAATGAGCAGTTCTTC
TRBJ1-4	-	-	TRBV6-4	CASSDSWGATNEKLFF	TGTGCCAGCAGTGACTCTTGGGGGGCAACTAATGAAAAACTGTTTTTT
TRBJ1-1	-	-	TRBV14	CASSQDNTEAFF	TGTGCCAGCAGCCAAGACAACACTGAAGCTTTCTTT
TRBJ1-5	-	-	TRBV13	CASSLGPPGREGQPQHF	TGTGCCAGCAGCTTAGGCCCCCCGGGGAGGGAGGGACAGCCCCAGCATTTT
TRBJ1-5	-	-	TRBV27	CASRRGWDSIQPQHF	TGTGCCAGCAGGAGGGGATGGGATTCTATTCAGCCCCAGCATTTT
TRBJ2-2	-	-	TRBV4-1	CASSQRENTGELFF	TGCGCCAGCAGCCAGAGGGAGAACACCGGGGAGCTGTTTTTT
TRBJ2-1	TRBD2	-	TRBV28	CASSFKWEGYNEQFF	TGTGCCAGCAGTTTCAAGTGGGAGGGCTACAATGAGCAGTTCTTC
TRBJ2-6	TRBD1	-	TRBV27	CASADRGDGANVLTF	TGTGCCAGCGCAGACAGGGGGGACGGGGCCAACGTCCTGACTTTC
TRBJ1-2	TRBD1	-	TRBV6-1	CASSETETGSYGYTF	TGTGCCAGCAGTGAGACAGAGACAGGGAGCTATGGCTACACCTTC
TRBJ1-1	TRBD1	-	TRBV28	CASSLSRQGATEAFF	TGTGCCAGCAGTCTATCTAGGCAGGGGGCGACTGAAGCTTTCTTT
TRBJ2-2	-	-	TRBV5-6	CASSFQDTGELFF	TGTGCCAGCAGCTTTCAAGACACCGGGGAGCTGTTTTTT
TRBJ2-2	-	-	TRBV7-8	CASSLGWVQGTGELFF	TGTGCCAGCAGCTTAGGTTGGGTACAGGGCACCGGGGAGCTGTTTTTT
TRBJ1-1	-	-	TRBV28	CASSLEGENTEAFF	TGTGCCAGCAGTTTAGAGGGGGAGAACACTGAAGCTTTCTTT
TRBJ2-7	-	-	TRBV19	CASSIAGKSGQYF	TGTGCCAGTAGTATAGCGGGAAAGTCCGGGCAGTACTTC
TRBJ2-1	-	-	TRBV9	CASSVSKTTPNSYNEQFF	TGTGCCAGCAGCGTAAGTAAGACTACCCCCAACTCCTACAATGAGCAGTTCTTC
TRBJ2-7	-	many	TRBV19	CASSMVHGYEQYF	TGTGCCAGTAGTATGGTACACGGCTACGAGCAGTACTTC
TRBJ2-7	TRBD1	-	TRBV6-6	CASSLLGTAASYEQYF	TGTGCCAGCAGTCTCCTAGGGACAGCAGCCTCCTACGAGCAGTACTTC